This T cell receptor beta chain was identified during a study of blood T cell repertoires in COVID-19. Study-level information: The origin of the acute and convalescent COVID-19 samples was the United States, Italy and Spain. From T cells, B-cell-depleted T cells, or PBMCs came the material, which was cDNA or gDNA.

This clone was counted a single time. Per the original methods: Cell counts per sample came from amplifying reference gene primers. TCRdb keeps only in-frame clones here, not all; method: immunoSEQ multiplex PCR. The D gene and trimming were derived from the DNA, and the V and J assignments and clone size from that table. The table lists about 140,000 clones, about 80% of them singletons. The length of the CDR3 is 18 residues. The V gene's germline CDR1 is MGHDK and CDR2 SYGVNS. J gave up 4 bases and V 1 base, and 12 bases lay outside the gene matches. The sequence came from a man aged 65 to 79 who had recovered from COVID-19. Sequencing was done on a sample of peripheral blood. This chain links TRBV25-1 with TRBJ2-2, with 7 bases matching TRBD1. Written as DNA, the CDR3 is TGTGCCAGCAGTGAATTGGGCTCGACAGGGTTAGGCACCGGGGAGCTGTTTTTT. It specifies CASSELGSTGLGTGELFF. Supplemented by reference TRBV25-1 and TRBJ2-2, the full variable domain reads EADIYQTPRYLVIGTGKKITLECSQTMGHDKMYWYQQDPGMELHLIHYSYGVNSTEKGDLSSESTVSRIRTEHFPLTLESARPSHTSQYLCASSELGSTGLGTGELFFGEGSRLTVL.